These 18 T cell receptor beta chains share one sample of origin, sequenced in a study of T cells in Graves' hyperthyroidism and ophthalmopathy (dated by TCRdb to the late 2010s). The method behind the library was multiplex PCR. The listed sequencing device is Illumina HiSeq 2000. The TCR beta CDR3 regions were amplified from RNA transcripts. The first round of RT-PCR for the TCR CDR3 was performed with the HTBI primer set and the Qiagen OneStep RT-PCR kit. TCRdb handled the public reads itself, with Q25 trimming in fastp and clone calling in MiXCR, and kept productive beta chains. Every CDR3 protein is listed once, alongside the most common genes and DNA of its rows. The sample includes 330,000 or so distinct CDR3 sequences, with roughly 19% observed a single time. The top ten hold under 40% of the sample. The sample consisted of blood. These receptors were collected from a man aged 50-60 years with Graves' ophthalmopathy.

This clonotype was counted a few times. The chain recombines TRBV20-1 with TRBJ2-7; 11 bases agree with TRBD2. The germline CDR1 and CDR2 sequences are DFQATT and SNEGSKA (reference sequence). The CDR3 totals 14 residues. J was trimmed by 5 bases and V by 6 bases; bases with no gene match: 9. CDR3 amino acids: CSAATSGSPHEQYF. CDR3 in DNA: TGCAGTGCGGCTACTAGCGGGAGTCCCCACGAGCAGTACTTC.

V usage is TRBV28 and J usage is TRBJ1-3; no clear D gene. Germline values: CDR1 MDHEN, CDR2 SYDVKM. With 6 bases removed from V and 2 bases from J, the gap between germline ends came to 17 bases. CDR3 length: 16 residues. CDR3: CASSPAEGMAGNTIYF. CDR3 DNA: TGTGCCAGCAGCCCCGCGGAGGGAATGGCTGGAAACACCATATATTTT.

This chain links TRBV20-1 with TRBJ2-2; D not resolved. Per germline, CDR1 DFQATT and CDR2 SNEGSKA (reference sequence). V shed 5 bases and J shed 6 bases, with 7 bases lying between them. This CDR3 is built from 11 residues. The CDR3 reads CSALSPGELFF. In DNA form, the CDR3 reads TGCAGTGCTCTCTCCCCCGGGGAGCTGTTTTTT.

The chain employs TRBV5-1 and TRBJ1-2; TRBD1 agrees at 8 bases. J was trimmed by 5 bases and V by 0 bases; bases with no gene match: 6. Germline V gives CDR1 SGHRS, CDR2 YFSETQ. The CDR3 is 15 amino acids. The CDR3: CASSLAPTGVYGYTF. CDR3 DNA sequence: TGCGCCAGCAGCTTGGCCCCGACAGGGGTGTATGGCTACACCTTC.

This clonotype showed up just a few times. V and J are TRBV13 and TRBJ2-2; D gene uncertain. CDR1 is PRHDT and CDR2 is FYEKMQ in the germline V gene (reference sequence). The CDR3 length is 14 residues. Trimming removed 3 bases at V and 6 bases at J, with 11 bases between. In DNA, the CDR3 is TGTGCCAGCAGCTTGGGAACGGCCCCCGGGGAGCTGTTTTTT. Its protein is CASSLGTAPGELFF.

This clonotype was seen repeatedly, ten times or more. The V gene is TRBV5-6, the J gene TRBJ2-1; 10 nucleotides line up with TRBD2. Losses at the gene ends were 1 base for V and 2 bases for J; bases not matched to a gene: 0. The CDR3 has 15 amino acids. Germline CDR1 SGHDT, CDR2 YYEEEE. CDR3 region: CASSLSGRAYNEQFF. The CDR3 DNA is TGTGCCAGCAGCTTGAGCGGGAGGGCCTACAATGAGCAGTTCTTC.

Turning to this clonotype: A much bigger clone sits one base away, suggesting this may be a read error. The chain couples TRBV10-3 to TRBJ1-6; 8 positions match TRBD1. This CDR3 contains 14 residues. The germline V gene has CDR1 ENHRY and CDR2 SYGVKD. V lost 6 bases and J lost 9; bases outside the gene matches: 7. This chain's CDR3 is CAISDRGSGSPLHF. The DNA for the CDR3 is TGTGCCATCAGCGACAGGGGTTCCGGTTCACCCCTCCACTTT.

This clonotype was found many times. The chain has TRBV6-5 and TRBJ1-5, with TRBD1 identical over 8 bases. This CDR3 is built from 15 residues. The junction had 7 bases not matched to a gene; V was cut back by 2 bases and J by 7 bases. Germline V gene data show CDR1 as MNHEY and CDR2 as SVGAGI. Here the CDR3 DNA reads TGTGCCAGCAGTTACGCGGGGCAGGGGGCCCAGCCCCAGCATTTT. Amino acid sequence: CASSYAGQGAQPQHF.

This rearrangement joins TRBV10-2 to TRBJ1-5; D perhaps matches TRBD1 (6 bases). CDR3 length: 14 amino acids. CDR1 and CDR2 (germline): WSHSY, SAAADI. V dropped 5 bases and J dropped 6 bases, with 14 bases sitting between them. CDR3 nucleotides: TGCGCCAGCAGTCTGGGCCACAGGGTTCAGCCCCAGCATTTT. It specifies CASSLGHRVQPQHF.

Points on this clonotype: This clone may be a read error of a much larger clone one base away. The CDR3 spells CASSATSSGSSQETQYF. In DNA form, the CDR3 reads TGTGCCAGCAGCGCCACATCTAGCGGGTCAAGCCAAGAGACCCAGTACTTC. The gene calls are TRBV9 and TRBJ2-5; 8 bases line up with TRBD2. Germline CDR1 and CDR2: SGDLS and YYNGEE. The CDR3 runs 17 residues. V dropped 3 bases and J dropped 1; count of bases not matched to a gene: 11.

This clonotype was counted many times. V gene TRBV27 combines with J gene TRBJ2-1; 9 positions match TRBD2. J was trimmed by 6 bases and V by 2 bases; bases with no gene match: 5. Germline assignment: CDR1 MNHEY and CDR2 SMNVEV (reference sequence). The CDR3 is 15 amino acids. CDR3 DNA sequence: TGTGCCAGCAGTTTAGTCGCGGGAGGGCCCAATGAGCAGTTCTTC. This encodes CASSLVAGGPNEQFF.

With respect to this clonotype: This may be a read error: a much more frequent sequence differs by one nucleotide. The chain has TRBV10-3 and TRBJ2-3, with D maybe TRBD2 (5 bases). The germline V and J ends were trimmed by 5 bases and 9 bases, with 12 bases remaining between them. CDR1 and CDR2 (germline): ENHRY, SYGVKD. The CDR3 loop spans 12 amino acids. DNA for the CDR3: TGTGCCATCAGTTACGGGGATCGGACGCAGTATTTT. Protein: CAISYGDRTQYF.

This clonotype was observed many times. The chain uses TRBV5-5 and TRBJ2-7; 7 bases are a match to TRBD1. The CDR3 runs to 13 residues. Germline CDR1 SGHKS, CDR2 YYEKEE (reference sequence). V lost 6 bases and J lost 5; bases outside the gene matches: 8. For the CDR3, the DNA is TGTGCCAGCAATAAACAGGGGTCCAACGAGCAGTACTTC. It yields the protein CASNKQGSNEQYF.

This chain joins TRBV10-3 and TRBJ2-5, with D perhaps TRBD2 (7 bases). The V end lost 0 bases, the J end lost 1 base, and 9 bases lay between the germline ends. The CDR3 is 15 residues long. Looked up from germline, CDR1 is ENHRY and CDR2 is SYGVKD. The CDR3 nucleotides read TGTGCCATCAGTGAGTCGGGAGGGGGCCAAGAGACCCAGTACTTC. Protein product: CAISESGGGQETQYF.

There are a few counts of this clonotype. This sequence joins TRBV3-1 and TRBJ2-2; no reliable D call. The germline V gene has CDR1 LGHDT and CDR2 YNNKEL (reference sequence). The CDR3 extends over 16 amino acids. V shed 1 base and J shed 6 bases, with 15 bases lying between them. The CDR3 bases are TGTGCCAGCAGCCAAGTGGTGGGCAGCCATCCCGGGGAGCTGTTTTTT. Protein sequence: CASSQVVGSHPGELFF.

The rearrangement uses TRBV6-2 or TRBV6-3 and TRBJ2-5, with a weak D call TRBD1 (5 bases). Trimming removed 6 bases at V and 5 bases at J, with 16 bases between. Germline-derived CDR1 and CDR2 are MNHEY and SVGEGT. The CDR3 is 14 amino acids. CDR3: CASSPTWGAETQYF. The DNA of the CDR3 is TGTGCCAGCAGCCCTACGTGGGGCGCGGAGACCCAGTACTTC.

This rearrangement joins TRBV6-1 to TRBJ2-3, with D uncertain. Germline loops: CDR1 MNHNS, CDR2 SASEGT. Trimming pared 2 bases from V and 5 bases from J, leaving 8 bases between. The CDR3 consists of 13 residues. CDR3: CASSELGRDTQYF. The DNA of the CDR3 is TGTGCCAGCAGTGAATTGGGAAGAGATACGCAGTATTTT.

Concerning this clonotype: This may come from a read error, since a much larger clone is one base off. The chain links TRBV18 to TRBJ2-2; D may be TRBD2 (5 bases). The CDR3 has 15 amino acids. Germline V lookup: CDR1 KGHSH, CDR2 LQKENI. CDR3: CASSPAGSYTRELFF. In DNA, the CDR3 is TGTGCCAGCTCACCGGCGGGCAGCTACACCAGGGAGCTGTTTTTT.